A single sample gave rise to the 19 T cell receptor beta chains below, sequenced in a study of blood T cells in healthy people across ages. Next came a second PCR, run for about 7 to 11 cycles, which used a sample-barcoded 5' primer along with a J-beta primer mix. TCRdb re-derived calls from the 5' RACE reads in MiXCR, one entry per CDR3 protein. The sample has about 580,000 distinct CDR3 sequences, around half seen once. The sample was blood. The receptors here all came from a man of 80 years or more in good health.

V is TRBV5-1 and J is TRBJ2-7, with D possibly TRBD2 on 5 matching bases. Trimming removed 0 bases from V and 3 bases from J, with 16 bases in between. Germline values: CDR1 SGHRS, CDR2 YFSETQ. The CDR3 is 16 amino acids. The DNA of the CDR3 is TGCGCCAGCAGCTTGGGACCCAGCGGACCGAACTACGAGCAGTACTTC. Its protein is CASSLGPSGPNYEQYF.

This clonotype was detected ten times or more. The chain uses TRBV9 and TRBJ2-3, with TRBD2 identical over 7 bases. The V gene's germline CDR1 is SGDLS and CDR2 YYNGEE. Unmatched junction bases numbered 6, after V lost 0 bases and J lost 8 bases. This CDR3 is 14 amino acids long. In nucleotides, the CDR3 is TGTGCCAGCAGCGTAGGGACTAGGTATGGTACGCAGTATTTT. Translation gives CASSVGTRYGTQYF.

The gene calls are TRBV29-1 and TRBJ1-2; perhaps TRBD1 as D (6 bases). The CDR3 is 13 residues long. The germline gives CDR1 SQVTM, CDR2 ANQGSEA. Trimming took off 4 bases at V and 4 bases at J, with 13 bases between the two ends. CDR3 region: CSVGGRGTYGYTF. The CDR3 region has the DNA TGCAGCGTTGGGGGCAGGGGTACCTATGGCTACACCTTC.

The V call is TRBV6-2 or TRBV6-3, the J call TRBJ2-1, with D possibly being TRBD1 or TRBD2 (5 bases each). Germline CDR1 and CDR2: MNHEY and SVGEGT. Between the trimmed V and J ends, which lost 6 bases and 3 bases, there was a span of 12 bases. The CDR3 is made up of 14 amino acids. The CDR3 sequence is CASRPGTFYNEQFF. As DNA, the CDR3 is TGTGCCAGCAGACCCGGGACCTTCTACAATGAGCAGTTCTTC.

In DNA form, the CDR3 reads TGTGCCTGGAGCCCCCAGCCCCCCGGGGAGCTGTTTTTT. Translating gives CAWSPQPPGELFF. This rearrangement joins TRBV30 to TRBJ2-2, with unresolved D. Germline assignment: CDR1 GTSNPN and CDR2 SVGIG (reference sequence). Trimming took off 3 bases at V and 6 bases at J, with 11 bases between the two ends. There are 13 residues in the CDR3.

This rearrangement joins TRBV6-6 to TRBJ2-3; D not certain. The germline gives CDR1 MNHNY, CDR2 SVGAGI (reference sequence). Trimming cost V 4 bases and J 3 bases, with 14 bases left between them. The length of the CDR3 is 15 residues. The CDR3 DNA reads TGTGCCAGCAGTTGGACCGCTCCCGATACAGATACGCAGTATTTT. Its translation is CASSWTAPDTDTQYF.

This clonotype came up a few times. The chain is built from TRBV12-3 or TRBV12-4 and TRBJ1-1, with D perhaps TRBD1 (5 bases). The CDR3 totals 16 residues. V lost 3 bases and J 1 base, leaving 15 bases between the germline ends. Written as DNA, the CDR3 is TGTGCCAGCAGTTTTCGAGGGGCATCTTCGAACACTGAAGCTTTCTTT. Translated, it gives CASSFRGASSNTEAFF.

The chain joins TRBV20-1 to TRBJ2-5, with TRBD2 identical over 7 bases. There are 15 residues in the CDR3. The V gene's germline CDR1 is DFQATT and CDR2 SNEGSKA (reference sequence). Trimming at V came to 6 bases and at J to 1 base, leaving 11 bases not matched to a gene. CDR3 loop: CSAGGLAEPQETQYF. The DNA of the CDR3 is TGCAGTGCCGGAGGGCTAGCGGAGCCCCAAGAGACCCAGTACTTC.

This clonotype was seen a few times. The gene calls are TRBV7-2 and TRBJ2-1; 13 bases are a match to TRBD2. With 5 bases clipped from V and 2 bases from J, the junction kept 9 bases outside the gene matches. Germline V gene lookup returns CDR1 SGHTA and CDR2 FQGNSA. There are 18 residues in the CDR3. The CDR3 loop is CASSRWTSGSGAYNEQFF. CDR3 nucleotides: TGTGCCAGCAGCCGCTGGACTAGCGGGAGTGGGGCCTACAATGAGCAGTTCTTC.

In its sample, this clonotype was seen many times. The rearrangement links TRBV6-5 to TRBJ2-7; D is ambiguous. V was clipped by 0 bases and J by 6 bases, with 3 bases between them. The CDR3 runs 11 residues. The germline V gene has CDR1 MNHEY and CDR2 SVGAGI. DNA of the CDR3: TGTGCCAGCAGTTACTCGTCCGAGCAGTACTTC. It specifies CASSYSSEQYF.

In its sample, this clonotype was seen once. This chain joins TRBV20-1 and TRBJ1-5; no clear D. Germline lookup yields CDR1 DFQATT and CDR2 SNEGSKA (reference sequence). The CDR3 runs 10 residues. In nucleotides, the CDR3 is TGCAAAAAGGTCGGCCAGCCCCAGCATTTT. Its protein product is CKKVGQPQHF.

The table lists this clonotype with many counts. CDR3 sequence reads: CASSLQGRETQYF. DNA for the CDR3: TGTGCCAGCAGTTTGCAGGGGCGGGAGACCCAGTACTTC. The gene calls are TRBV12-3 or TRBV12-4 and TRBJ2-5; a weak D match, TRBD1 (6 bases). V gave up 3 bases and J gave up 5 bases, with 10 bases separating them. The CDR3 is made up of 13 amino acids.

The chain couples TRBV7-3 to TRBJ2-5; the match to TRBD2 covers 9 bases. Near its end, the DNA agrees better with TRBJ2-7, so the J call may be wrong. Germline V CDR1 and CDR2: SGHTA, FQGTGA. The CDR3 is 13 residues long. In nucleotides, the CDR3 is TGTGCCAGCAGCCCCGGGACTAGCCTCGAGCAGTACTTC. It translates to CASSPGTSLEQYF.

Only a few counts were recorded for this clonotype. The rearrangement uses TRBV30 and TRBJ2-4; 12 nucleotides agree with TRBD1. Germline-derived CDR1 and CDR2 are GTSNPN and SVGIG (reference sequence). The CDR3 spans 14 residues. After removal of 4 bases from V and 7 bases from J, the junction contained 5 bases not matched to a gene. The CDR3 DNA reads TGTGCCTGGAAGGTCGGGACAGGGGGCAACATTCAGTACTTC. This codes for CAWKVGTGGNIQYF.

This clonotype was detected only a few times. The genes are TRBV28 and TRBJ2-4; TRBD2 might be the D (5 bases). The CDR3 sequence is 15 residues long. Germline CDR1 MDHEN, CDR2 SYDVKM. The ends were cut back, 6 bases at V and 0 bases at J, with 12 bases in the middle. CDR3 in DNA: TGTGCCAGCAGCACCCGCGGACTAGCCAAAAACATTCAGTACTTC. This sequence encodes CASSTRGLAKNIQYF.

The V gene is TRBV2, the J gene TRBJ1-4; maybe TRBD1 (5 bases). CDR3 length: 15 amino acids. Per the germline V gene, CDR1 is SNHLY and CDR2 is FYNNEI. V was pared by 8 bases and J by 7 bases, with 20 bases between. CDR3 in DNA: TGTGCCAGCGTTCTGGGACGCCTAATTATTGAAAAACTGTTTTTT. Its protein is CASVLGRLIIEKLFF.

The rearrangement links TRBV7-9 to TRBJ1-4; TRBD1 is a possible D gene (6 bases). The CDR3 totals 16 residues. CDR1 is SEHNR and CDR2 is FQNEAQ in the germline V gene (reference sequence). The germline V and J ends were trimmed by 6 bases and 2 bases, with 16 bases remaining between them. CDR3 loop: CASRASGVSTNEKLFF. The CDR3 DNA sequence: TGTGCCAGCAGGGCCTCAGGGGTGTCGACTAATGAAAAACTGTTTTTT. The full variable domain, in which reference TRBV7-9 and TRBJ1-4 provide the parts outside the CDR3, is DTGVSQNPRHKITKRGQNVTFRCDPISEHNRLYWYRQTLGQGPEFLTYFQNEAQLEKSRLLSDRFSAERPKGSFSTLEIQRTEQGDSAMYLCASRASGVSTNEKLFFGSGTQLSVL.

The chain recombines TRBV20-1 with TRBJ2-5; 12 bases fit TRBD2. Germline CDR1 is DFQATT and CDR2 is SNEGSKA (reference sequence). V lost 5 bases, J lost 5 bases, and 3 bases stayed unmatched. The CDR3 consists of 13 residues. This CDR3 is CSAPGTSGETQYF. The CDR3 bases are TGCAGTGCTCCCGGGACTAGCGGGGAGACCCAGTACTTC.

V and J are TRBV3-1 and TRBJ1-2; D remains ambiguous. The length of the CDR3 is 15 residues. The germline CDR1 and CDR2 sequences are LGHDT and YNNKEL (reference sequence). Trimming shortened V by 0 bases and J by 5 bases, and 13 bases separated the two germline ends. The CDR3 DNA sequence: TGTGCCAGCAGCCAAGATAGGTGGCGTCCGTATGGCTACACCTTC. This codes for CASSQDRWRPYGYTF.